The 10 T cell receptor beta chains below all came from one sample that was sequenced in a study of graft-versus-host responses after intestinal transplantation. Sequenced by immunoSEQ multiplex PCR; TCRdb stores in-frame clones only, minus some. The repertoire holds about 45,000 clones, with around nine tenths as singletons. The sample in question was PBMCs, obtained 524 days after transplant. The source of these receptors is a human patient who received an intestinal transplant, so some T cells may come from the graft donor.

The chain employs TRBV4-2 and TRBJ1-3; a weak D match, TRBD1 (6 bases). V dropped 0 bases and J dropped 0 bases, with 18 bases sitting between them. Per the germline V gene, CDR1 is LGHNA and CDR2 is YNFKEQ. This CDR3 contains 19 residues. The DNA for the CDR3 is TGTGCCAGCAGCCAAGATTCGCGTGCAGGGGTTAGCTCTGGAAACACCATATATTTT. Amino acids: CASSQDSRAGVSSGNTIYF.

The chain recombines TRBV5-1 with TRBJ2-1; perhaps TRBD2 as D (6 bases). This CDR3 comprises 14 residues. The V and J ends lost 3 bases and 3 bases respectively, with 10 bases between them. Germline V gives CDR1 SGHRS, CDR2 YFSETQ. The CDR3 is CASSWDSYYNEQFF. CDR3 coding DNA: TGCGCCAGCAGCTGGGACTCCTACTACAATGAGCAGTTCTTC. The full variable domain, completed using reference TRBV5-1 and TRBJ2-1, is KAGVTQTPRYLIKTRGQQVTLSCSPISGHRSVSWYQQTPGQGLQFLFEYFSETQRNKGNFPGRFSGRQFSNSRSEMNVSTLELGDSALYLCASSWDSYYNEQFFGPGTRLTVL.

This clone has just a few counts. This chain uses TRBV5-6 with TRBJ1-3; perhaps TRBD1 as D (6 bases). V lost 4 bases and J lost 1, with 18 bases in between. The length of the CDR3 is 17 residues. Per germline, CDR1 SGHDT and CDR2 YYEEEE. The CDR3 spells CASSPGAGRRSGNTIYF. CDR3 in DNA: TGTGCCAGCAGCCCGGGGGCAGGGAGGAGGTCTGGAAACACCATATATTTT.

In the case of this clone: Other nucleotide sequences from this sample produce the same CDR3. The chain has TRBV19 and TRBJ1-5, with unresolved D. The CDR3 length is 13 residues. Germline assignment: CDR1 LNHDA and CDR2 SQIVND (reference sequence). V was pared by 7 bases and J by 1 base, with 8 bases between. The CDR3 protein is CASTVESNQPQHF. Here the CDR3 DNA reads TGTGCCAGTACAGTCGAAAGCAATCAGCCCCAGCATTTT. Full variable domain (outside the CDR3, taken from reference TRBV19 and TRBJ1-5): DGGITQSPKYLFRKEGQNVTLSCEQNLNHDAMYWYRQDPGQGLRLIYYSQIVNDFQKGDIAEGYSVSREKKESFPLTVTSAQKNPTAFYLCASTVESNQPQHFGDGTRLSIL.

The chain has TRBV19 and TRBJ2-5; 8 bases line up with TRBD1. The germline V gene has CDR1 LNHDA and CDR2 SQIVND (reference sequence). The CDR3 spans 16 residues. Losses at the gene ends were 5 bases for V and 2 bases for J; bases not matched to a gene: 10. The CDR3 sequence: CASSHRGQGRQETQYF. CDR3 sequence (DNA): TGTGCCAGTAGTCATCGAGGACAGGGTAGGCAAGAGACCCAGTACTTC.

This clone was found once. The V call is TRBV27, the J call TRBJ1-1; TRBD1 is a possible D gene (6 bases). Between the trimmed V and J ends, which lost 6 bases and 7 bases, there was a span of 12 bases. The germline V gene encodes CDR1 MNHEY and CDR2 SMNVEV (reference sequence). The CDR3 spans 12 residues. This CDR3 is CASSPRGLEAFF. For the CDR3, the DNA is TGTGCCAGCAGCCCTCGGGGGCTTGAAGCTTTCTTT.

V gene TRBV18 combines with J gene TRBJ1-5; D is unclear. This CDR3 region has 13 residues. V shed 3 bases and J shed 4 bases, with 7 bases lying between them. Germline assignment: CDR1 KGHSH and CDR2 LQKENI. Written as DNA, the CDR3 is TGTGCCAGCTCACCGGTTCTGAATCAGCCCCAGCATTTT. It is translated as CASSPVLNQPQHF.

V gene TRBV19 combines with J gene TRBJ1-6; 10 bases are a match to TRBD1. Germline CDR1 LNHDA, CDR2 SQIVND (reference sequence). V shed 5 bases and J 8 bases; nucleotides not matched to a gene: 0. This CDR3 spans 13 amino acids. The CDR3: CASSGTGDSPLHF. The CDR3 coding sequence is TGTGCCAGTAGTGGGACAGGGGATTCACCCCTCCACTTT.

CDR3: CASSPRTGELFF. DNA for the CDR3: TGTGCCAGCAGCCCACGGACCGGGGAGCTGTTTTTT. This rearrangement joins TRBV7-3 to TRBJ2-2; no clear D gene. This CDR3 region has 12 residues. Germline V lookup: CDR1 SGHTA, CDR2 FQGTGA. Trimming stripped 5 bases from V and 5 bases from J, with 6 bases between.

This CDR3 is CAISGTGGEQYF. CDR3 sequence (DNA): TGTGCCATCAGTGGGACAGGGGGCGAGCAGTACTTC. This sequence joins TRBV10-3 and TRBJ2-7, with TRBD1 matching 10 bases. With V trimmed by 4 bases and J by 6 bases, 0 bases remained unmatched. The germline V gene has CDR1 ENHRY and CDR2 SYGVKD. The CDR3 covers 12 residues.